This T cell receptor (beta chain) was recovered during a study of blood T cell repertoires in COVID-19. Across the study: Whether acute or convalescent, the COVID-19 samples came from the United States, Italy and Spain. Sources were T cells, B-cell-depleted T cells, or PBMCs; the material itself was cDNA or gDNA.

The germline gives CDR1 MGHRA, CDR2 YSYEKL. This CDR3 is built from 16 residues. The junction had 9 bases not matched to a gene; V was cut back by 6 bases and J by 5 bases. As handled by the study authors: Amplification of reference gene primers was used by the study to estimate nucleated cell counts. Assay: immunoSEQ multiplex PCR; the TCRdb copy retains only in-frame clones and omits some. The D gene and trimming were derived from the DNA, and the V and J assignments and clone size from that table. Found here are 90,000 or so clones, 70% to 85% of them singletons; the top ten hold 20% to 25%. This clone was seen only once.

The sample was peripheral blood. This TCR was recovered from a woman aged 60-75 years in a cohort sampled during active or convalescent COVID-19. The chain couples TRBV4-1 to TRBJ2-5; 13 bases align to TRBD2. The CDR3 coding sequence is TGCGCCAGCAGACCCACTAGCGGGGGGGCCCTGGAGACCCAGTACTTC. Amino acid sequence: CASRPTSGGALETQYF.